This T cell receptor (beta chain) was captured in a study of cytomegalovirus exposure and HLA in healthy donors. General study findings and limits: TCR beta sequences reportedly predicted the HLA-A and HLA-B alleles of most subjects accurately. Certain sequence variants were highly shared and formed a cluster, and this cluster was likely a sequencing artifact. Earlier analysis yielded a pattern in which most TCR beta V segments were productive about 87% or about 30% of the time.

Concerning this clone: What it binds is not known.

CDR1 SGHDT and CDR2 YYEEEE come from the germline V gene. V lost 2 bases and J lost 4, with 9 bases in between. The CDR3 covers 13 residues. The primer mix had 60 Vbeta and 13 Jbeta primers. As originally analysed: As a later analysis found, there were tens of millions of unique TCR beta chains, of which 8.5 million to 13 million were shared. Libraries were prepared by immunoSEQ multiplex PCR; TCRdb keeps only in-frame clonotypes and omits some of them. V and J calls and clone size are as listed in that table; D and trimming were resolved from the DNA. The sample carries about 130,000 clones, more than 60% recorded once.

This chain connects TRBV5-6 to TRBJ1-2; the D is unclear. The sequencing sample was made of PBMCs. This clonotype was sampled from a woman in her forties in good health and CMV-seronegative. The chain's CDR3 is CASSFQQFYGYTF. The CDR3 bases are TGTGCCAGCAGCTTCCAACAGTTCTATGGCTACACCTTC.